This TCR beta chain was observed in a study of beta chain features in type 1 diabetes. Study information: The patient and healthy donor groups were comparable for age, gender and cell yields.

Trimming shortened V by 0 bases and J by 6 bases, and 10 bases separated the two germline ends. CDR3 size: 14 residues. Germline V gene lookup returns CDR1 SGHRS and CDR2 YFSETQ. Reverse transcribing all isolated RNA meant expressed TCRB transcripts were sequenced. The method was immunoSEQ multiplex PCR; TCRdb's version includes in-frame clones alone and lacks a portion of them. Of 860,000 or so clones listed, 15% to 20% were seen once; the top ten hold about 0.025%. The chain uses TRBV5-1 and TRBJ2-1, with a weak D call TRBD1 (5 bases). This receptor was identified in a woman aged 18-29 years in good health. The material sequenced was naive CD4+ T cells from blood. CDR3 DNA sequence: TGCGCCAGCAGCTTGGAAGGCAGGGTCAATGAGCAGTTCTTC. This translates into CASSLEGRVNEQFF.